A selection of T cell receptor beta chains follows, all from one sample in a study of cytomegalovirus exposure and HLA in healthy donors. TCRdb's copy holds only in-frame clones and misses some; the assay was immunoSEQ multiplex PCR. The sample totals around 52,000 clones. The source material was PBMCs. All receptors derive from a woman between 45 and 60 years old in good health and CMV-seropositive. The CDR3 runs from the conserved cysteine through the conserved F or W. Each record gives: clone size, D gene, J gene, V gene, CDR3 DNA, CDR3 protein. A D gene is named only where the DNA matches it firmly. Size tells how often a clone was seen (once, few, many) or the class of an expanded clone, and some rows leave it out.

abundance: .; d_gene: .; j_gene: TRBJ2-2; v_gene: TRBV6-1; CDR3nt: TGTGCCAGCAGTGAAGGGAGGGGAAACACCGGGGAGCTGTTTTTT; CDR3aa: CASSEGRGNTGELFF
abundance: .; d_gene: TRBD2; j_gene: TRBJ2-1; v_gene: TRBV30; CDR3nt: TGTGCCTGGAGTGTGATAGCGGGGGGCGGGAATGAGCAGTTCTTC; CDR3aa: CAWSVIAGGGNEQFF
abundance: .; d_gene: .; j_gene: TRBJ2-2; v_gene: TRBV7-2; CDR3nt: TGTGCCAGCAGCGCCCAGATGGGGGCGGGCGGGGAGCTGTTTTTT; CDR3aa: CASSAQMGAGGELFF
abundance: .; d_gene: .; j_gene: TRBJ2-7; v_gene: TRBV7-9; CDR3nt: TGTGCCAGCAGCCCCTGGACAGTTAACTACGAGCAGTACTTC; CDR3aa: CASSPWTVNYEQYF
abundance: .; d_gene: .; j_gene: TRBJ2-7; v_gene: TRBV7-9; CDR3nt: TGTGCCAGCAGCTTAGGGACTCTAAGCTCCTACGAGCAGTACTTC; CDR3aa: CASSLGTLSSYEQYF
abundance: .; d_gene: .; j_gene: TRBJ2-2; v_gene: TRBV19; CDR3nt: TGTGCCAGTAGTATTCGTACAGGGACCACCGGGGAGCTGTTTTTT; CDR3aa: CASSIRTGTTGELFF
abundance: .; d_gene: .; j_gene: TRBJ1-5; v_gene: TRBV6-6; CDR3nt: TGTGCCAGCATTAAGGACATTTCCAATCAGCCCCAGCATTTT; CDR3aa: CASIKDISNQPQHF
abundance: .; d_gene: .; j_gene: TRBJ2-5; v_gene: TRBV1; CDR3nt: TGCACCAGCAGCCCCCCGGGACTAGCGGGAGAGACCCAGTACTTC; CDR3aa: CTSSPPGLAGETQYF
abundance: .; d_gene: .; j_gene: TRBJ2-7; v_gene: TRBV7-9; CDR3nt: TGTGCCAGCAGCTTAGCTGTGGCTAGCTACGAGCAGTACTTC; CDR3aa: CASSLAVASYEQYF
abundance: .; d_gene: TRBD1; j_gene: TRBJ1-2; v_gene: TRBV5-4; CDR3nt: TGTGCCAGCAGCTTTGGACAGGGATACTATGGCTACACCTTC; CDR3aa: CASSFGQGYYGYTF
abundance: .; d_gene: .; j_gene: TRBJ1-2; v_gene: TRBV25-1; CDR3nt: TGTGCCAGCAGTGACACCACAGGGTTAGGCTACACCTTC; CDR3aa: CASSDTTGLGYTF
abundance: .; d_gene: TRBD1; j_gene: TRBJ1-2; v_gene: TRBV9; CDR3nt: TGTGCCAGCAGCCCGTGGGACAGGGTGGGTGGCTACACCTTC; CDR3aa: CASSPWDRVGGYTF
abundance: .; d_gene: .; j_gene: TRBJ1-5; v_gene: TRBV30; CDR3nt: TGTGCCTGGAGTGTGCGGGACAATCAGCCCCAGCATTTT; CDR3aa: CAWSVRDNQPQHF
abundance: .; d_gene: .; j_gene: TRBJ1-4; v_gene: TRBV29-1; CDR3nt: TGCAGCGTTGTGGCAGGGGAGAATGAAAAACTGTTTTTT; CDR3aa: CSVVAGENEKLFF
abundance: .; d_gene: .; j_gene: TRBJ1-5; v_gene: TRBV2; CDR3nt: TGTGCCAGCAGTGCCCTTACAGGCAATCAGCCCCAGCATTTT; CDR3aa: CASSALTGNQPQHF
abundance: medium-sized; d_gene: TRBD2; j_gene: TRBJ2-7; v_gene: TRBV28; CDR3nt: TGTGCCAGCAGTTTAACGGGAGGGCCCTACGAGCAGTACTTC; CDR3aa: CASSLTGGPYEQYF
abundance: .; d_gene: .; j_gene: TRBJ2-1; v_gene: TRBV18; CDR3nt: TGTGCCAGCTCACCAATACAGAGCTCCTACAATGAGCAGTTCTTC; CDR3aa: CASSPIQSSYNEQFF
abundance: .; d_gene: TRBD1; j_gene: TRBJ2-4; v_gene: TRBV27; CDR3nt: TGTGCCAGCAGTCCCCCTAGGGGACAGGGTCTAGCCAAAAACATTCAGTACTTC; CDR3aa: CASSPPRGQGLAKNIQYF
abundance: .; d_gene: TRBD2; j_gene: TRBJ2-1; v_gene: TRBV15; CDR3nt: TGTGCCACCAGCAGAGATGGAACGTCCGGGAGGGATGAGCAGTTCTTC; CDR3aa: CATSRDGTSGRDEQFF
abundance: .; d_gene: .; j_gene: TRBJ2-1; v_gene: TRBV4-1; CDR3nt: TGCGCCAGCAGCCCGACTGAGAGGGATGAGCAGTTCTTC; CDR3aa: CASSPTERDEQFF
abundance: .; d_gene: TRBD2; j_gene: TRBJ2-1; v_gene: TRBV5-1; CDR3nt: TGCGCCAGCAGCGTAACTAGCGGAACTTACAATGAGCAGTTCTTC; CDR3aa: CASSVTSGTYNEQFF
abundance: .; d_gene: .; j_gene: TRBJ1-5; v_gene: TRBV5-4; CDR3nt: TGTGCCAGCAGCGCTCAGGGGAGCAATCAGCCCCAGCATTTT; CDR3aa: CASSAQGSNQPQHF
abundance: .; d_gene: TRBD2; j_gene: TRBJ2-7; v_gene: TRBV27; CDR3nt: TGTGCCAGCAGTCCTTGGACTAGCTACGAGCAGTACTTC; CDR3aa: CASSPWTSYEQYF
abundance: .; d_gene: TRBD2; j_gene: TRBJ2-7; v_gene: TRBV29-1; CDR3nt: TGCAGCGTTCAGCGGGAAGGGTACGAGCAGTACTTC; CDR3aa: CSVQREGYEQYF
abundance: .; d_gene: .; j_gene: TRBJ1-5; v_gene: TRBV5-1; CDR3nt: TGCGCCAGCAGCTTGGGGTCGGAGGTAGATCAGCCCCAGCATTTT; CDR3aa: CASSLGSEVDQPQHF
abundance: .; d_gene: TRBD2; j_gene: TRBJ2-1; v_gene: TRBV7-8; CDR3nt: TGTGCCAGCAGCTTAGTCGGGACTAGCGGGTACAATGAGCAGTTCTTC; CDR3aa: CASSLVGTSGYNEQFF
abundance: .; d_gene: .; j_gene: TRBJ2-4; v_gene: TRBV19; CDR3nt: TGTGCCAGTAGTATTCTACTAGCCAAAAACATTCAGTACTTC; CDR3aa: CASSILLAKNIQYF
abundance: .; d_gene: .; j_gene: TRBJ1-1; v_gene: TRBV13; CDR3nt: TGTGTCCCCAGCCAGGGAGGAGGATGGTTCCCTCAGAACACTGAAGCTTTCTTT; CDR3aa: CVPSQGGGWFPQNTEAFF
abundance: .; d_gene: .; j_gene: TRBJ1-1; v_gene: TRBV19; CDR3nt: TGTGCCAGTAGTATGTATTTTGACACTGAAGCTTCCTTT; CDR3aa: CASSMYFDTEASF
abundance: .; d_gene: TRBD2; j_gene: TRBJ2-7; v_gene: TRBV6-1; CDR3nt: TGTGCCAGCAGTGATTTTGGGACTAGCGGGAGCGGGGGCTACGAGCAGTACTTC; CDR3aa: CASSDFGTSGSGGYEQYF
abundance: .; d_gene: TRBD2; j_gene: TRBJ2-1; v_gene: TRBV2; CDR3nt: TGTGCCAGCAGTGATTCTACTAGCGGGGGCCATGAGCAGTTCTTC; CDR3aa: CASSDSTSGGHEQFF
abundance: .; d_gene: TRBD1; j_gene: TRBJ2-7; v_gene: TRBV4-3; CDR3nt: TGCGCCAGCAGCCAAGCCCAGACAGGGGGTGCCTACGAGCAGTACTTC; CDR3aa: CASSQAQTGGAYEQYF
abundance: .; d_gene: .; j_gene: TRBJ1-5; v_gene: TRBV5-8; CDR3nt: TGTGCCAGCAGCACCGGACAGATAGACAATCAGCCCCAGCATTTT; CDR3aa: CASSTGQIDNQPQHF
abundance: .; d_gene: .; j_gene: TRBJ2-3; v_gene: TRBV6-1; CDR3nt: TGTGCCAGCAGCCTACAGGGAAACACAGATACGCAGTATTTT; CDR3aa: CASSLQGNTDTQYF